This T cell receptor beta chain was recorded in a study of blood T cell repertoires in COVID-19. Sequencing used immunoSEQ multiplex PCR; TCRdb keeps in-frame clones, though not all of them. This table holds 150,000 to 170,000 clones, roughly four fifths found once. The CDR3 is 14 residues long. V was shortened by 7 bases and J by 4 bases, with 16 bases between the two germline ends. Germline values: CDR1 MNHEY, CDR2 SVGAGI. This receptor was identified in a woman aged 55-75 years with acute or convalescent COVID-19. The chain combines TRBV6-5 with TRBJ2-5; maybe TRBD2 (5 bases). The specimen sequenced was peripheral blood. CDR3: CASTRTLGRETQYF. CDR3 DNA sequence: TGTGCCAGCACCAGGACTCTAGGCCGAGAGACCCAGTACTTC.